This note documents a single TCR beta chain sequence. The method was immunoSEQ multiplex PCR; TCRdb's version includes in-frame clones alone and lacks a portion of them. The sample records roughly 130,000 clones, roughly nine tenths being singletons. The V and J ends lost 1 base and 8 bases respectively, with 18 bases between them. Per germline, CDR1 LGHDT and CDR2 YNNKEL (reference sequence). The CDR3 sequence is 16 residues long. This entry is derived from a study of T cell responses to AZD1222 COVID-19 vaccine. The sequencing here drew on peripheral blood, taken 28 days after the second AZD1222 dose. This receptor was obtained from an adult who received the AZD1222 COVID-19 vaccine. V gene TRBV3-1 (or the pseudogene TRBV3-2) combines with J gene TRBJ2-1, with D maybe TRBD2 (8 bases). CDR3 in DNA: TGTGCCAGCAGCCAAGCCGCCGGGACTAGGGGGCATGAGCAGTTCTTC. Amino acids: CASSQAAGTRGHEQFF.